The rows below give T cell receptor beta chains drawn from one sample of a study of spatial heterogeneity in lung cancer. TCRdb reanalysed the 5' RACE reads using MiXCR and keeps one entry per CDR3 protein. The data hold 110,000 or so distinct CDR3 sequences, with 9.5% to 14% observed a single time. Sequenced here: PBMCs, sampled at follow-up. These TCRs come from a female donor with early-stage non-small cell lung cancer. Each CDR3 is given with its conserved first and last residue. D genes are given only for firm matches. Size tells how often a clone was seen (once, few, many) or the class of an expanded clone, and some rows leave it out.

CDR3 DNA: TGTGCCAGCAGTCCCAGGGTGGTCCCCTCCTACGAGCAGTACTTC; CDR3 protein: CASSPRVVPSYEQYF; CDR3 length: 15; J gene: TRBJ2-7; V gene: TRBV27; D gene: .; clone size: .
CDR3 DNA: TGTGCCACCAGCGGCGGGACCTACCTACGAGGGCAGTACTTC; CDR3 protein: CATSGGTYLRGQYF; CDR3 length: 14; J gene: TRBJ2-7; V gene: TRBV15; D gene: .; clone size: few
CDR3 DNA: TGTGCCAGCAGTCGCGGACTAGCGGGGGCCTACGAGCAGTACTTC; CDR3 protein: CASSRGLAGAYEQYF; CDR3 length: 15; J gene: TRBJ2-7; V gene: TRBV11-1; D gene: TRBD2; clone size: many
CDR3 DNA: TGTGCCAGCAGCGCGGCCATCCTCTATGGCTACACCTTC; CDR3 protein: CASSAAILYGYTF; CDR3 length: 13; J gene: TRBJ1-2; V gene: TRBV11-2; D gene: .; clone size: .
CDR3 DNA: TGCGCCAGCAGCCTTAGCGGGGCAGATACGCAGTATTTT; CDR3 protein: CASSLSGADTQYF; CDR3 length: 13; J gene: TRBJ2-3; V gene: TRBV5-1; D gene: TRBD2; clone size: few
CDR3 DNA: TGTGCCAGCAGGGCCACGGGGGATACGCAGTATTTT; CDR3 protein: CASRATGDTQYF; CDR3 length: 12; J gene: TRBJ2-3; V gene: TRBV7-9; D gene: .; clone size: few
CDR3 DNA: TGCAGTGCTAGGGTCCAGACTATGGGCTACACCTTC; CDR3 protein: CSARVQTMGYTF; CDR3 length: 12; J gene: TRBJ1-2; V gene: TRBV20-1; D gene: .; clone size: .
CDR3 DNA: TGTGCCATCAGCCCGACAGCCCAGCATAATTCACCCCTCCACTTT; CDR3 protein: CAISPTAQHNSPLHF; CDR3 length: 15; J gene: TRBJ1-6; V gene: TRBV10-3; D gene: .; clone size: few
CDR3 DNA: TGTGCCAGCTCACCACGGAGGGGAGCTCAGCCCCAGCATTTT; CDR3 protein: CASSPRRGAQPQHF; CDR3 length: 14; J gene: TRBJ1-5; V gene: TRBV18; D gene: .; clone size: .
CDR3 DNA: TGTGCCAGCAGCTCCCCCTACAATGAGCAGTTCTTC; CDR3 protein: CASSSPYNEQFF; CDR3 length: 12; J gene: TRBJ2-1; V gene: TRBV7-8; D gene: .; clone size: many
CDR3 DNA: TGTGCCAGCAGTTTGGGTTCGTCCGGCTATAATTCACCCCTCCACTTT; CDR3 protein: CASSLGSSGYNSPLHF; CDR3 length: 16; J gene: TRBJ1-6; V gene: TRBV12-3/TRBV12-4; D gene: .; clone size: few
CDR3 DNA: TGTGCCAGCAGCCGGGACCGGGAGACTGAAGCTTTCTTT; CDR3 protein: CASSRDRETEAFF; CDR3 length: 13; J gene: TRBJ1-1; V gene: TRBV6-2/TRBV6-3; D gene: .; clone size: few
CDR3 DNA: TGTGCCAGCAGCTTCCTAGCGGAGCACAATGAGCAGTTCTTC; CDR3 protein: CASSFLAEHNEQFF; CDR3 length: 14; J gene: TRBJ2-1; V gene: TRBV7-9; D gene: TRBD2; clone size: .
CDR3 DNA: TGCAGTGCTCCTCCGGGACTAGCGGGAGTAGGCACAGATACGCAGTATTTT; CDR3 protein: CSAPPGLAGVGTDTQYF; CDR3 length: 17; J gene: TRBJ2-3; V gene: TRBV20-1; D gene: TRBD2; clone size: few
CDR3 DNA: TGCAGTGCTTCCAGGGGGCTTGAGACCCAGTACTTC; CDR3 protein: CSASRGLETQYF; CDR3 length: 12; J gene: TRBJ2-5; V gene: TRBV20-1; D gene: TRBD1; clone size: few
CDR3 DNA: TGTGCCAGCAGCTTGGGGGCCGGGACAGTGAACACTGAAGCTTTCTTT; CDR3 protein: CASSLGAGTVNTEAFF; CDR3 length: 16; J gene: TRBJ1-1; V gene: TRBV5-4; D gene: TRBD1; clone size: few
CDR3 DNA: TGCGCCAGCGCGAAGTCCCAACAAGAGACCCAGTACTTC; CDR3 protein: CASAKSQQETQYF; CDR3 length: 13; J gene: TRBJ2-5; V gene: TRBV5-1; D gene: .; clone size: .
CDR3 DNA: TGTGCCAGCAATCGGGACGCCGTTCCCGGGGAGCTGTTTTTT; CDR3 protein: CASNRDAVPGELFF; CDR3 length: 14; J gene: TRBJ2-2; V gene: TRBV9; D gene: .; clone size: .
CDR3 DNA: TGTGCCAGCTCACCACAGTACCAAGAGACCCAGTACTTC; CDR3 protein: CASSPQYQETQYF; CDR3 length: 13; J gene: TRBJ2-5; V gene: TRBV18; D gene: .; clone size: once
CDR3 DNA: TGTGCCAGCAAATTGGCGGATACGCAGTATTTT; CDR3 protein: CASKLADTQYF; CDR3 length: 11; J gene: TRBJ2-3; V gene: TRBV2; D gene: .; clone size: .
CDR3 DNA: TGTGCCACCAGCAGAGCAAGAATCCAGGGAGTTGTGGTGACTGAAGCTTTCTTT; CDR3 protein: CATSRARIQGVVVTEAFF; CDR3 length: 18; J gene: TRBJ1-1; V gene: TRBV15; D gene: .; clone size: few
CDR3 DNA: TGTGCCAGCAGTCAGACCACGGGACAGATGAACACTGAAGCTTTCTTT; CDR3 protein: CASSQTTGQMNTEAFF; CDR3 length: 16; J gene: TRBJ1-1; V gene: TRBV3-1; D gene: TRBD1; clone size: few
CDR3 DNA: TGTGCCAGCAGCCAAGGCAACCAGGGGGGCGTCATTCAGTACTTC; CDR3 protein: CASSQGNQGGVIQYF; CDR3 length: 15; J gene: TRBJ2-4; V gene: TRBV3-1; D gene: .; clone size: few
CDR3 DNA: TGCGCCAGCAGCTGGGGGACTAGCGGGACCACAGATACGCAGTATTTT; CDR3 protein: CASSWGTSGTTDTQYF; CDR3 length: 16; J gene: TRBJ2-3; V gene: TRBV5-1; D gene: TRBD2; clone size: many
CDR3 DNA: TGCAGTGCTAGAGTGATTGTGACAGGGGGCACCGGGGAGCTGTTTTTT; CDR3 protein: CSARVIVTGGTGELFF; CDR3 length: 16; J gene: TRBJ2-2; V gene: TRBV20-1; D gene: TRBD1; clone size: .
CDR3 DNA: TGTGCCAGCAGCTTAGAGGGGAGGAGGCAAGAGACCCAGTACTTC; CDR3 protein: CASSLEGRRQETQYF; CDR3 length: 15; J gene: TRBJ2-5; V gene: TRBV11-3; D gene: .; clone size: few
CDR3 DNA: TGTACCAGCAGTGACGGGGTCAGGGCTCAGCCCCAGCATTTT; CDR3 protein: CTSSDGVRAQPQHF; CDR3 length: 14; J gene: TRBJ1-5; V gene: TRBV28; D gene: .; clone size: .
CDR3 DNA: TGTGCCAGCAGCTTACCGGGGGTTAGCGGGAGTATGGGCGGGGAGCTGTTTTTT; CDR3 protein: CASSLPGVSGSMGGELFF; CDR3 length: 18; J gene: TRBJ2-2; V gene: TRBV7-2; D gene: TRBD2; clone size: .
CDR3 DNA: TGTGCCAGCAGCCGGGAGCCGGGGGTGCGCTACACCTTC; CDR3 protein: CASSREPGVRYTF; CDR3 length: 13; J gene: TRBJ1-2; V gene: TRBV9; D gene: .; clone size: .
CDR3 DNA: TGTGCCAGCAGTCCGCAGCCCTGGGGGACCCAGTACTTC; CDR3 protein: CASSPQPWGTQYF; CDR3 length: 13; J gene: TRBJ2-5; V gene: TRBV12-3/TRBV12-4; D gene: .; clone size: few
CDR3 DNA: TGTGCCAGCAGCAACCAAGGACAGGGGTCTGAAGCTTTCTTT; CDR3 protein: CASSNQGQGSEAFF; CDR3 length: 14; J gene: TRBJ1-1; V gene: TRBV7-2; D gene: TRBD1; clone size: .
CDR3 DNA: TGTGCCAGCAGCGGCGGGAGGGCCGGCACAGATACGCAGTATTTT; CDR3 protein: CASSGGRAGTDTQYF; CDR3 length: 15; J gene: TRBJ2-3; V gene: TRBV6-1; D gene: TRBD2; clone size: few
CDR3 DNA: TGTGCCAGCAGCTTGAAAGGATCTAGCACAGATACGCAGTATTTT; CDR3 protein: CASSLKGSSTDTQYF; CDR3 length: 15; J gene: TRBJ2-3; V gene: TRBV5-4; D gene: .; clone size: .
CDR3 DNA: TGTGCCAGCAGCTTAGGTAGCGGAAGCACAGATACGCAGTATTTT; CDR3 protein: CASSLGSGSTDTQYF; CDR3 length: 15; J gene: TRBJ2-3; V gene: TRBV7-9; D gene: .; clone size: .
CDR3 DNA: TGTGCCAGCAGCTTAGAAAGGGGGTCTGGAAACACCATATATTTT; CDR3 protein: CASSLERGSGNTIYF; CDR3 length: 15; J gene: TRBJ1-3; V gene: TRBV7-8; D gene: .; clone size: few
CDR3 DNA: TGTGCCAGCAGCTTAGATCCCTACGAGCAGTACTTC; CDR3 protein: CASSLDPYEQYF; CDR3 length: 12; J gene: TRBJ2-7; V gene: TRBV11-2; D gene: .; clone size: .
CDR3 DNA: TGTGCCAGCAGCCACCCCCCGGGACGAGAAGCAGAAGCTTTCTTT; CDR3 protein: CASSHPPGREAEAFF; CDR3 length: 15; J gene: TRBJ1-1; V gene: TRBV4-2; D gene: .; clone size: many
CDR3 DNA: TGCAGTGCAGAACAGGGTCGGAACACTGAAGCTTTCTTT; CDR3 protein: CSAEQGRNTEAFF; CDR3 length: 13; J gene: TRBJ1-1; V gene: TRBV20-1; D gene: .; clone size: .
CDR3 DNA: TGTGCCATCAGCGGACTAGCGGGAGCGCATACGCAGTATTTT; CDR3 protein: CAISGLAGAHTQYF; CDR3 length: 14; J gene: TRBJ2-3; V gene: TRBV10-3; D gene: TRBD2; clone size: few
CDR3 DNA: TGTGCCAGTAGTTCCCGACCAGGGGTACAGCCCTATGGCTACACCTTC; CDR3 protein: CASSSRPGVQPYGYTF; CDR3 length: 16; J gene: TRBJ1-2; V gene: TRBV19; D gene: .; clone size: many
CDR3 DNA: TGTGCCAGCAGCTTAGTGACCCTGTTCACAGATACGCAGTATTTT; CDR3 protein: CASSLVTLFTDTQYF; CDR3 length: 15; J gene: TRBJ2-3; V gene: TRBV7-9; D gene: .; clone size: .
CDR3 DNA: TGTGCCACCAGCGTGGGACTAGCGTACACAGATACGCAGTATTTT; CDR3 protein: CATSVGLAYTDTQYF; CDR3 length: 15; J gene: TRBJ2-3; V gene: TRBV15; D gene: TRBD2; clone size: .
CDR3 DNA: TGTGCCAGCTCGCACCGGGACGGGTTAAACAATGAGCAGTTCTTC; CDR3 protein: CASSHRDGLNNEQFF; CDR3 length: 15; J gene: TRBJ2-1; V gene: TRBV18; D gene: .; clone size: many
CDR3 DNA: TGTGCCAGCAGCCTAGGACAGGGGCGTAGCACTGAAGCTTTCTTT; CDR3 protein: CASSLGQGRSTEAFF; CDR3 length: 15; J gene: TRBJ1-1; V gene: TRBV11-1; D gene: TRBD1; clone size: few
CDR3 DNA: TGCAGCGTGGAGCGAATGAACACTGAAGCTTTCTTT; CDR3 protein: CSVERMNTEAFF; CDR3 length: 12; J gene: TRBJ1-1; V gene: TRBV29-1; D gene: .; clone size: few
CDR3 DNA: TGTGCCAGTAGTACGGGACAGGGACTAATGAACACTGAAGCTTTCTTT; CDR3 protein: CASSTGQGLMNTEAFF; CDR3 length: 16; J gene: TRBJ1-1; V gene: TRBV19; D gene: TRBD1; clone size: .
CDR3 DNA: TGTGCCAGCAGCGCCCAAGGCGGGACGGGGAGAGATACGCAGTATTTT; CDR3 protein: CASSAQGGTGRDTQYF; CDR3 length: 16; J gene: TRBJ2-3; V gene: TRBV11-3; D gene: .; clone size: .
CDR3 DNA: TGTGCCAGCAGCCTATGGACTAGCGGGACGGAGACCCAGTACTTC; CDR3 protein: CASSLWTSGTETQYF; CDR3 length: 15; J gene: TRBJ2-5; V gene: TRBV27; D gene: TRBD2; clone size: .
CDR3 DNA: TGCAGTGCTAGAGATCGGCGGACGAACACCGGGGAGCTGTTTTTT; CDR3 protein: CSARDRRTNTGELFF; CDR3 length: 15; J gene: TRBJ2-2; V gene: TRBV20-1; D gene: .; clone size: many
CDR3 DNA: TGCAGTGCTAGAGAGGGCCACAATGAGCAGTTCTTC; CDR3 protein: CSAREGHNEQFF; CDR3 length: 12; J gene: TRBJ2-1; V gene: TRBV20-1; D gene: .; clone size: many
CDR3 DNA: TGTGCCAGCTTGAGGACTAGCGGGAGCACAGATACGCAGTATTTT; CDR3 protein: CASLRTSGSTDTQYF; CDR3 length: 15; J gene: TRBJ2-3; V gene: TRBV6-5; D gene: TRBD2; clone size: .